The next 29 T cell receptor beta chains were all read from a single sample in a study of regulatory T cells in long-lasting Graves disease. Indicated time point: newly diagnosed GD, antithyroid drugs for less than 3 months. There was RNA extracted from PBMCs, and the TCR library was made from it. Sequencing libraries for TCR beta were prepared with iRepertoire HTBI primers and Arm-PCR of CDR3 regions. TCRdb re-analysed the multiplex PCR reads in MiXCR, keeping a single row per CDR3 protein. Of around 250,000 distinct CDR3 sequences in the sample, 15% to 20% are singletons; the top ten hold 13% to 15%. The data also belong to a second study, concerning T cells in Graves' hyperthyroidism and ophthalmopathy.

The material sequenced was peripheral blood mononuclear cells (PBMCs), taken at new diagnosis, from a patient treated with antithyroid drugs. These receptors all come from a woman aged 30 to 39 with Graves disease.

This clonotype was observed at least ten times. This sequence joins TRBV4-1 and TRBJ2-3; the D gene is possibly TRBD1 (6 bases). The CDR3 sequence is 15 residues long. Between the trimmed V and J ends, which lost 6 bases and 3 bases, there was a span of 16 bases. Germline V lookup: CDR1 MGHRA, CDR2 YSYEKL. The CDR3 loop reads CASRPSGAQTDTQYF. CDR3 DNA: TGCGCCAGCAGGCCATCAGGGGCACAAACAGATACGCAGTATTTT.

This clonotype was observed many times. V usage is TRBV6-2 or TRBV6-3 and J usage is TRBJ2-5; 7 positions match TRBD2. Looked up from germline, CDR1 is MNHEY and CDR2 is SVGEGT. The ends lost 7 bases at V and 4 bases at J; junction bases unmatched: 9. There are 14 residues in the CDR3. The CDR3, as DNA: TGTGCCAGCACTCCGGGGGGTCGTCGAGAGACCCAGTACTTC. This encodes CASTPGGRRETQYF.

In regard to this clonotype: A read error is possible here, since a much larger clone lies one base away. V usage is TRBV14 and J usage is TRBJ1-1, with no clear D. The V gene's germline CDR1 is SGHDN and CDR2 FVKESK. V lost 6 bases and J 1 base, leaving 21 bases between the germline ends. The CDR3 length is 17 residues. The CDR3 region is CASREKPHLLPNTEAFF. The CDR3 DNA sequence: TGTGCCAGCAGGGAAAAACCCCATCTTCTTCCGAACACTGAAGCTTTCTTT.

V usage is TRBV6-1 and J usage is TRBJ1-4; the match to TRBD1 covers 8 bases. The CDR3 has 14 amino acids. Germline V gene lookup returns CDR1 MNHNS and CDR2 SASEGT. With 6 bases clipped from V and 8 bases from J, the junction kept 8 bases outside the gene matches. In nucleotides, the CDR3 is TGTGCCAGCAGGGGAGACAGGGGAGGCGAAAAACTGTTTTTT. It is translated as CASRGDRGGEKLFF.

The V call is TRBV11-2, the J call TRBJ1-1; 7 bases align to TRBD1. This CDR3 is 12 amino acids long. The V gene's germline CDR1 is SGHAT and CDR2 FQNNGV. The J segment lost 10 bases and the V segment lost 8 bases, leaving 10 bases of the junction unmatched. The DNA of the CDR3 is TGTGCCAGCGGGCGTGGCAGGGGGGGAGCTTTCTTT. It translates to CASGRGRGGAFF.

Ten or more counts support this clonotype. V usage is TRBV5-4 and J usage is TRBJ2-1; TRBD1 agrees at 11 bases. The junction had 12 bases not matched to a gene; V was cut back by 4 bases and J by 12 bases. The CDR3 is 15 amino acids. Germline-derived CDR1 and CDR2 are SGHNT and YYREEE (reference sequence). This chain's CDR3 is CASSKAGTGGGGQFF. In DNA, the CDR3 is TGTGCCAGCAGCAAAGCCGGGACAGGGGGGGGAGGGCAGTTCTTC.

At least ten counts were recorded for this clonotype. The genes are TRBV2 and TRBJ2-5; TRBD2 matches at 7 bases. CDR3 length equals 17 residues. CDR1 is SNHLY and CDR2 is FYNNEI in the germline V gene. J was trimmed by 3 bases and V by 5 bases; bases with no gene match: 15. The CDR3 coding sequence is TGTGCCAGCAGTTCCCTTAAGCGGGGAAGTCGGGAAGAGACCCAGTACTTC. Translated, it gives CASSSLKRGSREETQYF.

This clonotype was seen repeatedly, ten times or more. CDR3 region: CASSLEVLSKNIQYF. In DNA, the CDR3 is TGTGCCAGCAGCTTAGAAGTCTTGTCCAAAAACATTCAGTACTTC. The rearrangement joins TRBV7-2 to TRBJ2-4; D remains ambiguous. Trimming removed 1 base at V and 2 bases at J, with 9 bases between. There are 15 residues in the CDR3. The V gene's germline CDR1 is SGHTA and CDR2 FQGNSA.

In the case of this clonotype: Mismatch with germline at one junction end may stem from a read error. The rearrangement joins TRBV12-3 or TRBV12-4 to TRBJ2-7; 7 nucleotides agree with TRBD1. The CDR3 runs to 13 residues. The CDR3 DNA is TGTGGCAGCAGACACGACAGGGTATCCGAGCAGTACTTC. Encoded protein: CGSRHDRVSEQYF.

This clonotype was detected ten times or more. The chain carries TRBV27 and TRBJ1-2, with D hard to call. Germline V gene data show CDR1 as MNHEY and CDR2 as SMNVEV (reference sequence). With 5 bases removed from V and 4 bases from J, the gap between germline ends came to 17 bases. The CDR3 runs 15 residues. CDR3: CASSRLGTEGYGYTF. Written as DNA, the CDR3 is TGTGCCAGCAGTCGACTTGGAACTGAGGGCTATGGCTACACCTTC.

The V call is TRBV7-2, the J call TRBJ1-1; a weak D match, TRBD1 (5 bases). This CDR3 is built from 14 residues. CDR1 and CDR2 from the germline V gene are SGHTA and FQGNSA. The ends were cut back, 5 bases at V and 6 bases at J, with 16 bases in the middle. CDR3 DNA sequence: TGTGCCAGCAGCGGGGGACGGGGCAACGCTGAAGCTTTCTTT. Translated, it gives CASSGGRGNAEAFF. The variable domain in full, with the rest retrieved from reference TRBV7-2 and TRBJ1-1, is GAGVSQSPSNKVTEKGKDVELRCDPISGHTALYWYRQSLGQGLEFLIYFQGNSAPDKSGLPSDRFSAERTGGSVSTLTIQRTQQEDSAVYLCASSGGRGNAEAFFGQGTRLTVV.

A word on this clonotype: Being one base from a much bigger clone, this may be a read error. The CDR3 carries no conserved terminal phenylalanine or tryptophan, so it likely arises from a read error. The CDR3 sequence is CASGYGTANEKLFL. The CDR3 bases are TGTGCCAGCGGATACGGGACGGCAAATGAAAAACTGTTTCTT. V and J are TRBV7-8 and TRBJ1-4, with D perhaps matching TRBD1 (5 bases). V gave up 8 bases and J gave up 5 bases, with 15 bases separating them. This CDR3 has 14 amino acids. CDR1 and CDR2 (germline): SGHVS, FQNEAQ.

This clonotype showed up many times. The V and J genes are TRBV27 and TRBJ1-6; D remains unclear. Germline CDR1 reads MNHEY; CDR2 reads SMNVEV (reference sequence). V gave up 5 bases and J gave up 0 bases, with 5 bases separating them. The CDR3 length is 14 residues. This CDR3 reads CASSLFSYNSPLHF. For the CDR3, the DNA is TGTGCCAGCAGTCTGTTCTCCTATAATTCACCCCTCCACTTT.

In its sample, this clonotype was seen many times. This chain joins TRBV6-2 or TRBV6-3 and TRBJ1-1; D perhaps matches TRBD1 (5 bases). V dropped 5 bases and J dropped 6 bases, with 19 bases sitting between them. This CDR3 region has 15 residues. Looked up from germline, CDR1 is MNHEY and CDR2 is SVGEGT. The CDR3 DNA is TGTGCCAGCAGTGAACTAAAAAAAAGGGACGCTGAAGCTTTCTTT. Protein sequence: CASSELKKRDAEAFF.

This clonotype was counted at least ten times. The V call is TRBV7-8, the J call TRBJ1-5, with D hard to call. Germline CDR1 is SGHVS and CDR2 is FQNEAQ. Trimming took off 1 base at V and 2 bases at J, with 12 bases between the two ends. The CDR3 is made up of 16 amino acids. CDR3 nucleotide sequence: TGTGCCAGCAGCTTAGGACGGACTATAGGCAATCAGCCCCAGCATTTT. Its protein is CASSLGRTIGNQPQHF. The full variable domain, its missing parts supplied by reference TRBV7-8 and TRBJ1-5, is GAGVSQSPRYKVAKRGQDVALRCDPISGHVSLFWYQQALGQGPEFLTYFQNEAQLDKSGLPSDRFFAERPEGSVSTLKIQRTQQEDSAVYLCASSLGRTIGNQPQHFGDGTRLSIL.

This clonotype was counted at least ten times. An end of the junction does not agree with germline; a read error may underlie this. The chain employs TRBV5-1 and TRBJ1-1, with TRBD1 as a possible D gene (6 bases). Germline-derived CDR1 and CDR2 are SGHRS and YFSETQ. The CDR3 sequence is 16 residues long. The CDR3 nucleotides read TGTGCCAGCAGCTCAGACAGGACATACGACGACACTGAAGCTTTCTTT. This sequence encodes CASSSDRTYDDTEAFF.

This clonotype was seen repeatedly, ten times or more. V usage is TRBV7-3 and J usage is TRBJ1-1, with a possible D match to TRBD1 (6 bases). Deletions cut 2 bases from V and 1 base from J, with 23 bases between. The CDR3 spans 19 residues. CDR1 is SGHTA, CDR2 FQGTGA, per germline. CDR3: CASSLRPRGGGRPNTEAFF. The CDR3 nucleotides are TGTGCCAGCAGCTTACGACCCCGCGGGGGGGGCCGACCGAACACTGAAGCTTTCTTT.

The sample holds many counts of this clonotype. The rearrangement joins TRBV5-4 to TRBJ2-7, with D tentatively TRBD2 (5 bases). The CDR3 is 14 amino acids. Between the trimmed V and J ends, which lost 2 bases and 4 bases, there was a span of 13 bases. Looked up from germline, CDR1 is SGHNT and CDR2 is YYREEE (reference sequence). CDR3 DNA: TGTGCCAGCAGCTTACCAGGCGGACTTTACGAGCAGTACTTC. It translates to CASSLPGGLYEQYF.

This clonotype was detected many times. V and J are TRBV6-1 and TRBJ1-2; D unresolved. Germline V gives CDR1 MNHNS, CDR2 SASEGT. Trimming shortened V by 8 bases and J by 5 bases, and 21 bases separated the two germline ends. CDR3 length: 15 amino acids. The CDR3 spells CASSPKGEPLYGYTF. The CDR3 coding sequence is TGTGCCAGCTCTCCGAAGGGCGAGCCTCTTTATGGCTACACCTTC.

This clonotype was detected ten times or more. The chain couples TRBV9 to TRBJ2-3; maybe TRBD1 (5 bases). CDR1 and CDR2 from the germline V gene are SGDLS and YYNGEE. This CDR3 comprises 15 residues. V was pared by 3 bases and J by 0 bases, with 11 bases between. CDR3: CASSDGHPSTDTQYF. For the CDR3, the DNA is TGTGCCAGCAGCGACGGACATCCTAGCACAGATACGCAGTATTTT.

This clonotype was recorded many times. CDR3: CAISSGQGMVGTGYTF. The CDR3 region has the DNA TGTGCCATCAGTTCGGGACAGGGAATGGTGGGTACTGGCTACACCTTC. The rearrangement uses TRBV10-3 and TRBJ1-2; 9 bases are a match to TRBD1. V shed 5 bases and J 7 bases; nucleotides not matched to a gene: 14. This CDR3 comprises 16 residues. From germline, CDR1 is ENHRY and CDR2 SYGVKD.

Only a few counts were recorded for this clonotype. The CDR3, as DNA: TGTGCCAGTATCCCACGAGGCAGGGAGGAAGCTTTCTTT. Amino acids: CASIPRGREEAFF. The rearrangement joins TRBV19 to TRBJ1-1, with D possibly TRBD1 on 5 matching bases. Trimming pared 7 bases from V and 8 bases from J, leaving 17 bases between. The CDR3 is 13 residues long. CDR1 is LNHDA, CDR2 SQIVND, per germline (reference sequence). The full variable domain, completed using reference TRBV19 and TRBJ1-1, is DGGITQSPKYLFRKEGQNVTLSCEQNLNHDAMYWYRQDPGQGLRLIYYSQIVNDFQKGDIAEGYSVSREKKESFPLTVTSAQKNPTAFYLCASIPRGREEAFFGQGTRLTVV.

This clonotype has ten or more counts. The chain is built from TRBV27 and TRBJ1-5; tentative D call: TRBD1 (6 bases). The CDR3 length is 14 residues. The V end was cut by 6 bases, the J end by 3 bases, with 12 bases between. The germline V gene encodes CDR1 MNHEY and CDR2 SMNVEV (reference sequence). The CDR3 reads CASRTGHINQPQHF. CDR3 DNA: TGTGCCAGCAGGACGGGACATATCAATCAGCCCCAGCATTTT.

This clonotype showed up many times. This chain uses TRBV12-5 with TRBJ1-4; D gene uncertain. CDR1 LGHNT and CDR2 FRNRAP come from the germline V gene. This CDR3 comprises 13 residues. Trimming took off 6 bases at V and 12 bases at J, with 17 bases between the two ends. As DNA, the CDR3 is TGTGCTAGTGGCACCGACTGGGCTGGGGAACTGTTTTTT. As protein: CASGTDWAGELFF.

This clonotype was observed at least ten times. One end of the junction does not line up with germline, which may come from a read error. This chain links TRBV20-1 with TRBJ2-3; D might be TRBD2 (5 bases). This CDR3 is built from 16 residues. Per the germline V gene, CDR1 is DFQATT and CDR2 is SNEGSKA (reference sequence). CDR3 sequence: CRARRLRDRSTDTQYF. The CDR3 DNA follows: TGCAGAGCTAGGCGACTACGAGATCGAAGCACAGATACGCAGTATTTT.

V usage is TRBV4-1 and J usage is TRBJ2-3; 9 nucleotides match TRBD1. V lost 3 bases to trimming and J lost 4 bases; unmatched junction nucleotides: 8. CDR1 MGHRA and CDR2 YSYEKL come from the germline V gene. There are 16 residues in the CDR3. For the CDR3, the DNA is TGCGCCAGCAGCCAGACAGGGGGTCGTAGCGCAGATACGCAGTATTTT. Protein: CASSQTGGRSADTQYF.

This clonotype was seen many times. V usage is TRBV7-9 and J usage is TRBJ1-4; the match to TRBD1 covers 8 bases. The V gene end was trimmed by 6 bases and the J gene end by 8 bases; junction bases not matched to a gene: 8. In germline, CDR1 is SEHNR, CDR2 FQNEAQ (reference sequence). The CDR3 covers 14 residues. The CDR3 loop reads CASSSDREDEKLFF. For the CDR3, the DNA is TGTGCCAGCAGTTCGGACAGGGAGGACGAAAAACTGTTTTTT.

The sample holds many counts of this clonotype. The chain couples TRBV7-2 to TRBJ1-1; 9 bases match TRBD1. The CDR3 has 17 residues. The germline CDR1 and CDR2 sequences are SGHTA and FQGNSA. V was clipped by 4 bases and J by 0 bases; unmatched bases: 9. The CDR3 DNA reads TGTGCCAGCAGCTACCTCCCGGGACAGGGCATGAACACTGAAGCTTTCTTT. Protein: CASSYLPGQGMNTEAFF.

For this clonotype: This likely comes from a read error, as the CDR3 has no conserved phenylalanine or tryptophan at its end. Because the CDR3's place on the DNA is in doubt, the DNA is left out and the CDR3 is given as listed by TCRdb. The CDR3 loop reads CASSLVPGMVTI. The chain has TRBV12-3 or TRBV12-4 and TRBJ1-1; the table's D call TRBD1 went unverified against the DNA. Including both end residues, the CDR3 is 12 amino acids long.